The present TCR beta chain was sequenced within a study of T cell clonality in common variable immunodeficiency. Study-wide findings and caveats: Repertoire-complication correlations in CVID were limited by patient heterogeneity. In common variable immunodeficiency, TCR beta chains reportedly carried fewer deletions and N-nucleotide insertions.

Generated by immunoSEQ multiplex PCR, the TCRdb table keeps only in-frame clones and is missing some. Altogether roughly 25,000 clones were found in the sample, and no singletons occur. This clone was counted between two and nine times. What it recognizes is unknown. The read terminates 3 residues before the CDR3 end, so the remaining end is supplied by the germline J gene. CVID subjects were neither ill nor on immunomodulatory or immunosuppressive medication at sampling. The CDR3 has 14 residues. V was trimmed by 4 bases and J by 8 bases, leaving 14 bases between them. Germline assignment: CDR1 MNHEY and CDR2 SVGEGT.

The sequenced sample was peripheral blood mononuclear cells. The chain is built from TRBV6-2 or TRBV6-3 and TRBJ1-4; weak D call: TRBD1 (6 bases). The clonotype originates from a human donor with common variable immunodeficiency. CDR3 bases read: TGTGCCAGCAGTTTCTCAGGGGAATGGGAAAAA. As protein: CASSFSGEWEK. The CDR3 in full is CASSFSGEWEKLFF.